This T cell receptor beta chain was obtained from a study of shared clonotypes between healthy human individuals. Study at large: CD4 naive cells filled three plates per donor, CD4 memory three, CD8 naive two and CD8 memory one.

The protocol was immunoSEQ multiplex PCR, while the TCRdb copy is restricted to in-frame clones and leaves out a portion. In the table there are 90,000 to 120,000 clones, approximately 70% of which are singletons. J gave up 2 bases and V 4 bases, and 2 bases lay outside the gene matches. The CDR3 is made up of 15 amino acids. Germline assignment: CDR1 SGHAT and CDR2 FQNNGV. This clone was seen a handful of times. Its antigen is unidentified. Study-wide results and caveats: Compared with clonotypes that all four donors shared, non-shared clonotypes had lower generation probabilities.

The clonotype comes from a woman aged 25 to 39 in good health. Sample: memory CD8+ T cells sorted from blood. Specified subset: CD45RO+ cells pooled with CCR7-negative TemRA cells. This chain uses TRBV11-2 with TRBJ1-1; 12 bases are shared with TRBD1. The CDR3 protein is CASSWGQGANTEAFF. DNA for the CDR3: TGTGCCAGCAGCTGGGGACAGGGGGCTAACACTGAAGCTTTCTTT.